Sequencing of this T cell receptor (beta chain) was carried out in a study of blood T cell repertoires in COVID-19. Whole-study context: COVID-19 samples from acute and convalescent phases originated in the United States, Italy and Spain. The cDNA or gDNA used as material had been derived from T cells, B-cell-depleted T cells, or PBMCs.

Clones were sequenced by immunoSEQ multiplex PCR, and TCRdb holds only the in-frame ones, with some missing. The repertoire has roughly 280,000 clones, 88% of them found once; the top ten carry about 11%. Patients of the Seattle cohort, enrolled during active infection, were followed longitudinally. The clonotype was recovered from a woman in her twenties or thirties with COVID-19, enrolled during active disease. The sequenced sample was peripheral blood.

CDR3 region: CASTGTGNTEAFF. CDR3 DNA: TGCGCCAGCACCGGGACAGGGAACACTGAAGCTTTCTTT. The chain combines TRBV5-1 with TRBJ1-1; 8 bases are shared with TRBD1. Losses at the gene ends were 6 bases for V and 1 base for J; bases not matched to a gene: 2. Germline CDR1 reads SGHRS; CDR2 reads YFSETQ. This CDR3 comprises 13 residues.